This TCR beta chain stems from a study of T cells in Graves' hyperthyroidism and ophthalmopathy. The investigators amplified TCR beta CDR3 regions from RNA transcripts. The HTBI primer set served for first-round RT-PCR of the TCR CDR3. Using its own MiXCR run on the multiplex PCR reads, TCRdb lists one record per CDR3 protein. This sample yields 400,000 to 500,000 distinct CDR3 sequences, of which 13% to 15% are seen a single time; 15% to 20% belongs to the top ten. This clonotype was counted a few times. CDR3 length equals 16 residues. Germline trimming cut 3 bases from V and 0 bases from J; bases unmatched to any gene: 4. Germline loops: CDR1 WSHSY, CDR2 SAAADI.

This clonotype was sampled from a woman aged 18-30 years with Graves' hyperthyroidism. The chain combines TRBV10-2 with TRBJ1-4; 7 positions agree with TRBD1. What was sequenced was blood. The DNA for the CDR3 is TGCGCCAGCAGTGAAGGACAGGAAGCAACTAATGAAAAACTGTTTTTT. Amino acid sequence: CASSEGQEATNEKLFF.